This T cell receptor beta chain derives from a study of patients and donors after allogeneic stem cell transplantation. A single record per CDR3 protein comes from TCRdb applying MiXCR to the RT-PCR reads. This table holds about 410,000 distinct CDR3 sequences, about a sixth found once. A few counts support this clonotype. The CDR3 is 13 residues long. With 3 bases removed from V and 2 bases from J, the gap between germline ends came to 8 bases. The clonotype comes from a human donor who was either an allogeneic HSCT recipient or a stem cell or donor lymphocyte infusion donor (not recorded which). It is not recorded whose cells these are; they may come from a transplant donor. The genes are TRBV12-3 or TRBV12-4 and TRBJ2-7; D remains ambiguous. Sequencing used blood, either unsorted or a sorted T cell fraction (not recorded which). CDR3 sequence: CASSFGAAYEQYF. The CDR3 region has the DNA TGTGCCAGCAGTTTCGGCGCCGCCTACGAGCAGTACTTC.